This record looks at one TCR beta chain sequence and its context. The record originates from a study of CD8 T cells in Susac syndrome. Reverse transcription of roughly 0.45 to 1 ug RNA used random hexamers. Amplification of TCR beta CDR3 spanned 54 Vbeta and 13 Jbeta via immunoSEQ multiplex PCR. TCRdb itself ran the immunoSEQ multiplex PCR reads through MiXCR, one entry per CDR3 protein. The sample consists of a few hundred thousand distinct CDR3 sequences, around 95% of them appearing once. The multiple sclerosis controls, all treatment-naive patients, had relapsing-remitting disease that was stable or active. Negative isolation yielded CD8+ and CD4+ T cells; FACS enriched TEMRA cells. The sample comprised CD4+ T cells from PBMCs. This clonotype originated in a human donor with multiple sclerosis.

CDR3 protein: CATSRDVLSGANVLTF. DNA of the CDR3: TGTGCCACCAGCAGAGATGTCCTTTCGGGGGCCAACGTCCTGACTTTC. The gene calls are TRBV15 and TRBJ2-6; D gene uncertain. Germline CDR1 is LNHNV and CDR2 is YYDKDF (reference sequence). V lost 0 bases to trimming and J lost 4 bases, with 10 bases between them. The CDR3 is 16 amino acids.